The 26 T cell receptor beta chains presented below share a single source sample, sequenced in a study of identifying expanded T cells in peripheral blood (dated 2019 in TCRdb). Library creation used the immunoSEQ multiplex PCR assay. In TCRdb, the immuneACCESS table is reduced to in-frame sequences with V and J assigned. These tables do not hold every clone; where another copy was compared, an unresolved V gene accounts for under half, and the others remain unexplained. The sample has more than 55,000 clones on record, about 87% of them singletons. The leading ten clones occupy about 4.5% of the sample. Sequenced sample: blood. The receptors derive from a person between 18 and 70 years old in good health.

This chain uses TRBV15 with TRBJ2-5; no definite D call. The CDR3 runs 14 residues. Germline CDR1 reads LNHNV; CDR2 reads YYDKDF (reference sequence). V was pared by 1 base and J by 4 bases, with 10 bases between. The CDR3: CATSRGRAPETQYF. Written as DNA, the CDR3 is TGTGCCACCAGCAGAGGAAGGGCCCCAGAGACCCAGTACTTC.

The rearrangement uses TRBV7-2 and TRBJ2-5; D gene uncertain. Germline V gene sequence: CDR1 SGHTA, CDR2 FQGNSA. Trimming took 5 bases from V and 7 from J, leaving 14 bases between them. This CDR3 is 13 amino acids long. Written as DNA, the CDR3 is TGTGCCAGCAGCCGCGGCCGCGTTTGGACCCAGTACTTC. It yields the protein CASSRGRVWTQYF. Together with reference TRBV7-2 and TRBJ2-5, the CDR3 gives the full variable domain: GAGVSQSPSNKVTEKGKDVELRCDPISGHTALYWYRQSLGQGLEFLIYFQGNSAPDKSGLPSDRFSAERTGGSVSTLTIQRTQQEDSAVYLCASSRGRVWTQYFGPGTRLLVL.

This sequence joins TRBV5-1 and TRBJ2-7; D ambiguous. The ends were cut back, 3 bases at V and 3 bases at J, with 10 bases in the middle. CDR3 length: 13 residues. Looked up from germline, CDR1 is SGHRS and CDR2 is YFSETQ. This CDR3 reads CASSWDGDYEQYF. The CDR3 DNA sequence: TGCGCCAGCAGCTGGGATGGGGACTACGAGCAGTACTTC.

Remarks on this clone: The same CDR3 can be traced to other DNA sequences in this sample. The V and J genes are TRBV6-4 and TRBJ2-3, with TRBD1 matching over 7 bases. Germline assignment: CDR1 MRHNA and CDR2 SNTAGT. The V and J ends lost 3 bases and 0 bases, in that order; junction bases with no gene match: 3. The CDR3 contains 15 residues. CDR3 amino acids: CASSESQGSTDTQYF. The CDR3 DNA sequence: TGTGCCAGCAGTGAGTCACAGGGGAGCACAGATACGCAGTATTTT.

CDR3 in DNA: TGTGCCAGCAGTTACGACCCTAACTATGGCTACACCTTC. Residues: CASSYDPNYGYTF. The chain carries TRBV6-6 and TRBJ1-2; D not certain. V gave up 2 bases and J gave up 0 bases, with 4 bases separating them. The CDR3 is 13 amino acids. Looked up from germline, CDR1 is MNHNY and CDR2 is SVGAGI (reference sequence).

This sequence joins TRBV5-1 and TRBJ2-7; D might be TRBD1 (5 bases). V was trimmed by 0 bases and J by 5 bases, leaving 12 bases between them. CDR3 length: 14 residues. Germline V gene sequence: CDR1 SGHRS, CDR2 YFSETQ. The CDR3, as DNA: TGCGCCAGCAGCTTGGTGATGGGGCCCAACGAGCAGTACTTC. Translation: CASSLVMGPNEQYF.

The V call is TRBV6-1, the J call TRBJ1-1, with 8 nucleotides matching TRBD1. Germline loops: CDR1 MNHNS, CDR2 SASEGT. The J segment lost 4 bases and the V segment lost 5 bases, leaving 9 bases of the junction unmatched. The CDR3 loop spans 15 amino acids. The CDR3 DNA is TGTGCCAGCAGTCTGGACAGGGCAGGGCTCACTGAAGCTTTCTTT. It encodes CASSLDRAGLTEAFF.

This chain connects TRBV5-1 to TRBJ1-4; D remains unclear. Germline loops: CDR1 SGHRS, CDR2 YFSETQ. The CDR3 totals 16 residues. With 0 bases removed from V and 3 bases from J, the gap between germline ends came to 12 bases. CDR3 in DNA: TGCGCCAGCAGCTTGGGTACAAGGAATTCTAATGAAAAACTGTTTTTT. Its translation is CASSLGTRNSNEKLFF.

The chain recombines TRBV6-5 with TRBJ2-2; 8 positions match TRBD2. Germline V gene sequence: CDR1 MNHEY, CDR2 SVGAGI. Trimming cost V 5 bases and J 5 bases; bases outside gene matches: 4. The CDR3 spans 14 residues. The CDR3 bases are TGTGCCAGCAGTCGGGGGGGCGAGACCGGGGAGCTGTTTTTT. Amino acid sequence: CASSRGGETGELFF.

The rearrangement uses TRBV5-4 and TRBJ2-3, with D possibly matching TRBD1 (6 bases). The CDR3 spans 13 residues. The V end was cut by 0 bases, the J end by 15 bases, with 17 bases between. CDR1 is SGHNT, CDR2 YYREEE, per germline (reference sequence). Here the CDR3 reads CASSLVGQSGQYF. Written as DNA, the CDR3 is TGTGCCAGCAGCTTGGTGGGGCAATCGGGACAATATTTT.

The V call is TRBV7-8, the J call TRBJ1-5; no clear D. The V end lost 1 base, the J end lost 4 bases, and 11 bases lay between the germline ends. This CDR3 contains 15 residues. Germline V CDR1 and CDR2: SGHVS, FQNEAQ. The CDR3 region is CASSLGESSNQPQHF. The CDR3 nucleotides read TGTGCCAGCAGCTTAGGAGAGTCAAGTAATCAGCCCCAGCATTTT.

The V gene is TRBV7-9, the J gene TRBJ2-7; 9 positions agree with TRBD2. The length of the CDR3 is 16 residues. V shed 5 bases and J 5 bases; nucleotides not matched to a gene: 13. CDR1 and CDR2 from the germline V gene are SEHNR and FQNEAQ (reference sequence). The CDR3 loop reads CASSLTLAGEGDEQYF. In nucleotides, the CDR3 is TGTGCCAGCAGCCTGACCTTAGCGGGAGAAGGAGACGAGCAGTACTTC.

This clone was seen a single time. The V and J genes are TRBV14 and TRBJ2-7, with D possibly TRBD1 on 5 matching bases. Trimming pared 0 bases from V and 2 bases from J, leaving 14 bases between. The CDR3 spans 16 residues. Germline CDR1 and CDR2: SGHDN and FVKESK. In DNA form, the CDR3 reads TGTGCCAGCAGCCAAGAGCCGCCCACAGGACCCTACGAGCAGTACTTC. Its translation is CASSQEPPTGPYEQYF.

The rearrangement links TRBV20-1 to TRBJ1-1, with D unresolved. CDR1 DFQATT and CDR2 SNEGSKA come from the germline V gene (reference sequence). CDR3 size: 8 residues. The V gene lost 4 bases and the J gene lost 7 bases, with 1 base spanning the gap. The CDR3 loop is CSANEAFF. The CDR3, as DNA: TGCAGTGCTAATGAAGCTTTCTTT.

The sample holds a few counts of this clone. The chain carries TRBV2 and TRBJ2-2; D remains ambiguous. In germline, CDR1 is SNHLY, CDR2 FYNNEI. This CDR3 contains 15 residues. Trimming removed 7 bases from V and 4 bases from J, with 16 bases in between. CDR3 loop: CASNIQSAGTGELFF. CDR3 sequence (DNA): TGTGCCAGCAATATCCAGTCGGCCGGCACCGGGGAGCTGTTTTTT.

This clone has only one observation. The chain uses TRBV7-9 and TRBJ2-7; 7 nucleotides align to TRBD1. The CDR3 totals 15 residues. Trimming removed 6 bases from V and 1 base from J; junction bases left unmatched: 9. CDR1 and CDR2 (germline): SEHNR, FQNEAQ (reference sequence). The chain's CDR3 is CASSTPQGVSYEQYF. For the CDR3, the DNA is TGTGCCAGCAGTACGCCCCAGGGGGTTTCCTACGAGCAGTACTTC.

The rearrangement joins TRBV30 to TRBJ2-7; 9 nucleotides match TRBD1. This CDR3 spans 17 amino acids. The germline V gene encodes CDR1 GTSNPN and CDR2 SVGIG (reference sequence). Unmatched junction bases numbered 11, after V lost 0 bases and J lost 2 bases. CDR3 amino acids: CAWSVLGDRVKPYEQYF. The DNA for the CDR3 is TGTGCCTGGAGTGTACTAGGGGACAGGGTTAAACCCTACGAGCAGTACTTC.

The sample holds a few counts of this clone. The chain links TRBV15 to TRBJ2-5, with D possibly matching TRBD1 (6 bases). From germline, CDR1 is LNHNV and CDR2 YYDKDF (reference sequence). V gave up 1 base and J gave up 4 bases, with 13 bases separating them. This CDR3 comprises 15 residues. The CDR3, as DNA: TGTGCCACCAGCAGAGGCCTAGAAGGGGGAGAGACCCAGTACTTC. Its protein product is CATSRGLEGGETQYF. Drawing the rest from reference TRBV15 and TRBJ2-5, the complete variable domain is DAMVIQNPRYQVTQFGKPVTLSCSQTLNHNVMYWYQQKSSQAPKLLFHYYDKDFNNEADTPDNFQSRRPNTSFCFLDIRSPGLGDTAMYLCATSRGLEGGETQYFGPGTRLLVL.

V and J are TRBV5-1 and TRBJ2-5, with D perhaps matching TRBD2 (6 bases). Germline V CDR1 and CDR2: SGHRS, YFSETQ. This CDR3 comprises 15 residues. Trimming cost V 0 bases and J 1 base, with 10 bases left between them. CDR3 amino acids: CASSLGMGGQETQYF. In nucleotides, the CDR3 is TGCGCCAGCAGCTTGGGGATGGGGGGCCAAGAGACCCAGTACTTC.

The J gene is TRBJ2-3, the V gene TRBV6-4; 10 nucleotides line up with TRBD1. The CDR3 runs 15 residues. The germline V gene encodes CDR1 MRHNA and CDR2 SNTAGT. V was pared by 2 bases and J by 1 base, with 0 bases of the junction left unmatched. This CDR3 reads CASSDGTGGTDTQYF. The CDR3 DNA is TGTGCCAGCAGTGACGGGACAGGGGGCACAGATACGCAGTATTTT.

J is TRBJ1-6 and V is TRBV30, with 7 bases aligning to TRBD1. V lost 2 bases, J lost 7 bases, and 5 bases stayed unmatched. The CDR3 totals 14 residues. CDR1 GTSNPN and CDR2 SVGIG come from the germline V gene (reference sequence). The CDR3 reads CAWSSGQPNSPLHF. In DNA form, the CDR3 reads TGTGCCTGGAGTTCGGGACAGCCAAATTCACCCCTCCACTTT.

This clone was counted only a few times. This sequence joins TRBV6-6 and TRBJ1-5, with 9 bases aligning to TRBD1. Trimming cost V 10 bases and J 1 base; bases outside gene matches: 5. The CDR3 covers 14 residues. Germline CDR1 is MNHNY and CDR2 is SVGAGI (reference sequence). The CDR3 sequence is CATWDRASNQPQHF. The CDR3 nucleotides are TGTGCCACCTGGGACAGGGCGAGCAATCAGCCCCAGCATTTT.

The gene calls are TRBV19 and TRBJ1-5; 8 bases are a match to TRBD1. CDR3 length: 17 amino acids. Germline V gene lookup returns CDR1 LNHDA and CDR2 SQIVND (reference sequence). The ends lost 6 bases at V and 5 bases at J; junction bases unmatched: 15. Here the CDR3 reads CASRTNPGQATYQPQHF. The CDR3 DNA reads as TGTGCCAGTAGGACTAACCCGGGACAGGCGACTTATCAGCCCCAGCATTTT. The full variable domain, with the rest looked up from reference TRBV19 and TRBJ1-5, is DGGITQSPKYLFRKEGQNVTLSCEQNLNHDAMYWYRQDPGQGLRLIYYSQIVNDFQKGDIAEGYSVSREKKESFPLTVTSAQKNPTAFYLCASRTNPGQATYQPQHFGDGTRLSIL.

This chain links TRBV5-1 with TRBJ2-3, with 11 bases fitting TRBD1. The junction had 4 bases not matched to a gene; V was cut back by 4 bases and J by 3 bases. CDR3 length: 15 residues. Looked up from germline, CDR1 is SGHRS and CDR2 is YFSETQ. Here the CDR3 reads CASSRWDRGTDTQYF. Here the CDR3 DNA reads TGCGCCAGCAGCCGCTGGGACAGGGGGACAGATACGCAGTATTTT.

The V call is TRBV30, the J call TRBJ1-2; D unclear. This CDR3 spans 12 amino acids. V lost 2 bases and J lost 6, with 10 bases in between. Germline lookup yields CDR1 GTSNPN and CDR2 SVGIG (reference sequence). CDR3 DNA: TGTGCCTGGAGTCGCGCCGGGAATGGCTACACCTTC. It is translated as CAWSRAGNGYTF. The complete variable domain, with remaining parts taken from reference TRBV30 and TRBJ1-2, reads SQTIHQWPATLVQPVGSPLSLECTVEGTSNPNLYWYRQAAGRGLQLLFYSVGIGQISSEVPQNLSASRPQDRQFILSSKKLLLSDSGFYLCAWSRAGNGYTFGSGTRLTVV.

The CDR3 loop reads CASEGGDRDYEQYF. DNA of the CDR3: TGTGCCAGCGAGGGAGGAGACAGGGACTACGAGCAGTACTTC. This chain joins TRBV7-9 and TRBJ2-7, with D perhaps matching TRBD1 (7 bases). Germline V gene lookup returns CDR1 SEHNR and CDR2 FQNEAQ (reference sequence). V was trimmed by 8 bases and J by 3 bases, leaving 17 bases between them. The CDR3 is 14 amino acids.